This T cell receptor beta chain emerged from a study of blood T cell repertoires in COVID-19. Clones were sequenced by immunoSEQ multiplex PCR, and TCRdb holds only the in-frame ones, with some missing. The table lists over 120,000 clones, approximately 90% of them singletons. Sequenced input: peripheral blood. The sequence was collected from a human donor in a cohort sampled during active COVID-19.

The CDR3 loop reads CASRSGLAESGELFF. In DNA, the CDR3 is TGTGCCAGCAGGTCGGGACTAGCGGAATCCGGGGAGCTGTTTTTT. The J gene is TRBJ2-2, the V gene TRBV7-9, with 11 bases identical to TRBD2. Trimming cost V 6 bases and J 6 bases; bases outside gene matches: 6. CDR1 is SEHNR and CDR2 is FQNEAQ in the germline V gene (reference sequence). This CDR3 region has 15 residues.